A selection of T cell receptor beta chains follows, all from one sample in a study of blood T cell repertoires in COVID-19. TCRdb's copy holds only in-frame clones and misses some; the assay was immunoSEQ multiplex PCR. The table lists more than 400,000 clones, around 90% of them singletons, with under 0.75% in the top ten. The sequencing input was PBMCs or T cells enriched from blood (not recorded which). Receptors originate from a woman between 18 and 29 years old who had recovered from COVID-19. The CDR3 runs from the conserved cysteine through the conserved F or W. D genes are given only for firm matches. Size tells how often a clone was seen (once, few, many) or the class of an expanded clone, and some rows leave it out.

>-|TRBV5-6|TRBJ1-5|-
CASSPGPGDNQPQHF
TGTGCCAGCAGCCCCGGCCCGGGGGACAATCAGCCCCAGCATTTT
>-|TRBV11-2|TRBJ1-1|-
CASSLVRGGAGNTEAFF
TGTGCCAGCAGCTTAGTTCGGGGCGGGGCAGGGAACACTGAAGCTTTCTTT
>-|TRBV27|TRBJ2-7|-
CASSLGGGWSYEQYF
TGTGCCAGCAGTTTAGGAGGCGGATGGTCCTACGAGCAGTACTTC
>-|TRBV6-4|TRBJ1-6|few
CASSQTGTLNSPLHF
TGTGCCAGCAGTCAGACCGGGACACTTAATTCACCCCTCCACTTT
>-|TRBV28|TRBJ2-7|many
CASSYLYTIPAYEQYF
TGTGCCAGCAGTTACCTATACACTATTCCGGCCTACGAGCAGTACTTC
>TRBD1|TRBV5-1|TRBJ2-1|-
CASSPGQLWNEQFF
TGCGCCAGCAGCCCGGGACAGTTATGGAATGAGCAGTTCTTC
>-|TRBV7-6|TRBJ1-4|-
CASSPGSRVGEKLFF
TGTGCCAGCAGCCCTGGAAGCAGGGTGGGAGAAAAACTGTTTTTT
>-|TRBV2|TRBJ2-2|few
CASSPTPGAGELFF
TGTGCCAGCAGTCCCACCCCGGGGGCCGGGGAGCTGTTTTTT
>-|TRBV28|TRBJ1-5|once
CASSLAGEGNQPQHF
TGTGCCAGCAGTTTAGCAGGGGAAGGGAATCAGCCCCAGCATTTT
>-|TRBV6-5|TRBJ2-1|-
CASRYLQGVSYNEQFF
TGTGCCAGCAGATACCTACAGGGAGTCTCCTACAATGAGCAGTTCTTC
>TRBD1|TRBV7-2|TRBJ1-2|-
CASSLDTGTGGGYGYTF
TGTGCCAGCAGCTTAGATACCGGGACAGGGGGTGGCTATGGCTACACCTTC
>TRBD1|TRBV5-1|TRBJ1-2|-
CASSPGQGRGYTF
TGCGCCAGCAGCCCCGGACAGGGCCGTGGCTACACCTTC
>TRBD2|TRBV5-1|TRBJ2-2|once
CASSLRGGTTGELFF
TGCGCCAGCAGCCTCCGGGGGGGGACGACCGGGGAGCTGTTTTTT
>-|TRBV5-6|TRBJ1-2|-
CASSLGQTLYYGYTF
TGTGCCAGCAGCTTGGGACAGACCCTATACTATGGCTACACCTTC
>-|TRBV5-4|TRBJ2-1|-
CASSPGGRSNEQFF
TGTGCCAGCAGCCCCGGGGGTAGAAGCAATGAGCAGTTCTTC
>-|TRBV19|TRBJ1-1|-
CASSARATEAFF
TGTGCCAGTAGTGCGAGGGCCACTGAAGCTTTCTTT
>-|TRBV6-5|TRBJ1-2|-
CASRGGKGGNYGYTF
TGTGCCAGCAGGGGGGGGAAAGGTGGGAACTATGGCTACACCTTC
>-|TRBV11-2|TRBJ1-5|once
CASSPGRGDQPQHF
TGTGCCAGCAGCCCTGGCAGGGGAGATCAGCCCCAGCATTTT
>TRBD1|TRBV28|TRBJ1-6|-
CASGPQGGWSPLHF
TGTGCCAGCGGGCCTCAGGGGGGATGGTCACCCCTCCACTTT
>-|TRBV10-3|TRBJ1-4|-
CAISEAREEKLFF
TGTGCCATCAGTGAGGCCAGGGAAGAAAAACTGTTTTTT
>-|TRBV2|TRBJ1-2|-
CASSDLGLTDQRGYGYTF
TGTGCCAGCAGTGACCTTGGTTTGACGGACCAACGGGGGTATGGCTACACCTTC
>-|TRBV30|TRBJ1-2|-
CAWSRHREEDYGYTF
TGTGCCTGGAGTAGGCACAGGGAAGAGGACTATGGCTACACCTTC
>TRBD1|TRBV19|TRBJ1-5|-
CASSIRGQGYQPQHF
TGTGCCAGTAGTATAAGGGGACAGGGATATCAGCCCCAGCATTTT
>TRBD2|TRBV12-5|TRBJ2-5|-
CASGLIGLGSRETQYF
TGTGCTAGTGGTTTGATCGGACTAGGCAGCCGGGAGACCCAGTACTTC
>-|TRBV5-5|TRBJ1-4|-
CASSFRDEKLFF
TGTGCCAGCAGCTTCAGGGATGAAAAACTGTTTTTT
>-|TRBV7-9|TRBJ2-2|-
CASSSESGELFF
TGTGCCAGCAGCTCGGAGTCCGGGGAGCTGTTTTTT
>-|TRBV24-1|TRBJ1-1|-
CATSDPNLSEAFF
TGTGCCACCAGTGACCCAAATTTGAGTGAAGCTTTCTTT
>-|TRBV4-1|TRBJ2-1|-
CASSQVYGLATYNEQFF
TGCGCCAGCAGCCAAGTTTACGGACTCGCTACGTACAATGAGCAGTTCTTC
>-|TRBV11-2|TRBJ1-2|-
CASSSVRAYGYTF
TGTGCCAGCAGCTCGGTCAGGGCTTATGGCTACACCTTC
>-|TRBV4-1|TRBJ1-6|-
CASSQGARLGSSYNSPLHF
TGCGCCAGCAGCCAAGGGGCCCGTCTTGGAAGCTCCTATAATTCACCCCTCCACTTT
>-|TRBV6-5|TRBJ1-2|-
CATQNLDGYTF
TGTGCCACCCAGAACCTGGATGGCTACACCTTC
>-|TRBV9|TRBJ2-3|-
CASSLGVADTQYF
TGTGCCAGCAGCCTCGGTGTTGCAGATACGCAGTATTTT
>-|TRBV30|TRBJ1-2|-
CAWSVLLGSSNYGYTF
TGTGCCTGGAGTGTACTTTTGGGGAGTTCTAACTATGGCTACACCTTC
>TRBD1|TRBV20-1|TRBJ1-2|-
CSASSRGTASNYGYTF
TGCAGTGCTAGTTCAAGAGGGACAGCCTCTAACTATGGCTACACCTTC
>TRBD1|TRBV11-2|TRBJ1-2|once
CASSSNPRTGGRGYGYTF
TGTGCCAGCAGCTCCAACCCCCGGACAGGGGGCCGGGGCTATGGCTACACCTTC
>-|TRBV19|TRBJ1-3|-
CASSIIGDSGNTIYF
TGTGCCAGTAGTATCATCGGAGATTCTGGAAACACCATATATTTT
>TRBD1|TRBV7-9|TRBJ1-5|once
CASSLSGGQEQPQHF
TGTGCCAGCAGCTTATCAGGGGGTCAGGAACAGCCCCAGCATTTT
>TRBD1|TRBV28|TRBJ2-7|-
CATVPSGQGKYEQYF
TGTGCCACTGTACCTTCTGGACAGGGGAAATACGAGCAGTACTTC
>-|TRBV6-5|TRBJ1-2|-
CASSPAGHYGYTF
TGTGCCAGCAGCCCCGCGGGGCACTATGGCTACACCTTC
>-|TRBV30|TRBJ1-2|-
CAWSDVRGGNYGYTF
TGTGCCTGGAGTGACGTCAGGGGTGGAAACTATGGCTACACCTTC
>-|TRBV6-2/TRBV6-3|TRBJ2-7|-
CASSYSSSYEQYF
TGTGCCAGCAGTTACTCGAGCTCCTACGAGCAGTACTTC
>-|TRBV2|TRBJ1-4|-
CASREDSFNEKLFF
TGTGCCAGCAGGGAGGACAGCTTTAATGAAAAACTGTTTTTT
>TRBD2|TRBV7-7|TRBJ2-1|few
CASSLSTGGPDEQFF
TGTGCTAGCAGCTTGTCAACGGGGGGGCCAGATGAGCAGTTCTTC
>TRBD1|TRBV28|TRBJ1-1|-
CASSWDRVHTEAFF
TGTGCCAGCAGCTGGGACAGGGTTCACACTGAAGCTTTCTTT
>-|TRBV7-8|TRBJ1-5|many
CASSLNGRTVNQPQHF
TGTGCCAGCAGCTTAAATGGTAGAACAGTGAATCAGCCCCAGCATTTT
>-|TRBV5-1|TRBJ1-4|-
CASSLGRTDEKLFF
TGCGCCAGCAGCTTGGGGCGTACAGATGAAAAACTGTTTTTT
>-|TRBV9|TRBJ2-1|-
CASSVTDYNEQFF
TGTGCCAGCAGCGTAACTGATTACAATGAGCAGTTCTTC
>-|TRBV6-5|TRBJ1-3|-
CASTEQGSGNTIYF
TGTGCCAGCACCGAACAGGGATCTGGAAACACCATATATTTT
>TRBD2|TRBV2|TRBJ2-5|-
CASKGLAREKETQYF
TGTGCCAGCAAGGGACTAGCGAGGGAAAAAGAGACCCAGTACTTC